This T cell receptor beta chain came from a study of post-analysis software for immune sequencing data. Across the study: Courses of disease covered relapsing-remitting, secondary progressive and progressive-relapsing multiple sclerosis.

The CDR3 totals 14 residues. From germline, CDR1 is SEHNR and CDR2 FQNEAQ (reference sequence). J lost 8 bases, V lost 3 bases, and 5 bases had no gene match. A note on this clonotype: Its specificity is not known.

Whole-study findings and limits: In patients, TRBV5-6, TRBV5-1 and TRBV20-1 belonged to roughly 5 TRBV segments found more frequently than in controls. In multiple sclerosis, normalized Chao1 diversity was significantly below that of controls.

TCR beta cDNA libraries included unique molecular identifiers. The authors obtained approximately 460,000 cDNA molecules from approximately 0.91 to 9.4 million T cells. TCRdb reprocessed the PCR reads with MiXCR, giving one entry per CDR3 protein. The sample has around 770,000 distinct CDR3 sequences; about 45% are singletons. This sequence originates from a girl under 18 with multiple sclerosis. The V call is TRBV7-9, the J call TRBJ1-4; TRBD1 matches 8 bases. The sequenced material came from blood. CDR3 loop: CASSFGQGDEKLFF. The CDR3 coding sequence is TGTGCCAGCAGCTTCGGACAGGGTGACGAAAAACTGTTTTTT.